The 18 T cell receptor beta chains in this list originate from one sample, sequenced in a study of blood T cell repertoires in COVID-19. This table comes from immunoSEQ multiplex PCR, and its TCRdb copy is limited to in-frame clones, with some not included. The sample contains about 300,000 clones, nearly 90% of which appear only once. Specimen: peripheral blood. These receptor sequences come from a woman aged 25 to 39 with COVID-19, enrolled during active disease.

The CDR3 loop reads CAWTGGGEQYF. The CDR3 bases are TGTGCCTGGACAGGGGGTGGCGAGCAGTACTTC. This chain connects TRBV30 to TRBJ2-7; TRBD1 matches at 7 bases. Germline values: CDR1 GTSNPN, CDR2 SVGIG (reference sequence). This CDR3 has 11 residues. Trimming took 4 bases from V and 6 from J; bases not matched to a gene: 3.

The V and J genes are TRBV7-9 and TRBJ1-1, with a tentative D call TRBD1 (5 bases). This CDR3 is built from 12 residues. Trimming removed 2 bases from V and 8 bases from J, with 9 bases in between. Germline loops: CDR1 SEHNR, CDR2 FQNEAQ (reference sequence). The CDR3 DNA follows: TGTGCCAGCAGCTTAAGACAGCCCGAAGCTTTCTTT. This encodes CASSLRQPEAFF.

This CDR3 reads CASPRTYSGNTIYF. In DNA form, the CDR3 reads TGTGCCAGCCCCCGCACCTACTCTGGAAACACCATATATTTT. The J gene is TRBJ1-3, the V gene TRBV21-1. TRBV21-1 is shown as a pseudogene. The CDR3 runs to 14 residues.

CDR3 sequence reads: CASSLRVQGGGNTIYF. For the CDR3, the DNA is TGTGCCAGCAGCTTACGGGTACAGGGAGGGGGAAACACCATATATTTT. J is TRBJ1-3 and V is TRBV7-8; D may be TRBD1 (6 bases). This CDR3 is built from 16 residues. The germline V gene has CDR1 SGHVS and CDR2 FQNEAQ. V shed 2 bases and J shed 4 bases, with 15 bases lying between them.

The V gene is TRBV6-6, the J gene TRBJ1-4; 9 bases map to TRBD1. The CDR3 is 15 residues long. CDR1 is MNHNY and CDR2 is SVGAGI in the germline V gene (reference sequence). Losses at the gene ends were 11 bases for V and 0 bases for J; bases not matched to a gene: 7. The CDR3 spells CAAGTGTATNEKLFF. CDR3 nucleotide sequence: TGTGCCGCGGGGACAGGGACGGCAACTAATGAAAAACTGTTTTTT.

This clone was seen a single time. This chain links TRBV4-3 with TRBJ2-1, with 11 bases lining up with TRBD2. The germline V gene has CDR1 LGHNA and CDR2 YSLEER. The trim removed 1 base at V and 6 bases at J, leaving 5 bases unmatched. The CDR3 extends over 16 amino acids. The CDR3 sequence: CASSQVTSGGGNEQFF. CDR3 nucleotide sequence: TGCGCCAGCAGCCAAGTCACTAGCGGGGGAGGCAATGAGCAGTTCTTC.

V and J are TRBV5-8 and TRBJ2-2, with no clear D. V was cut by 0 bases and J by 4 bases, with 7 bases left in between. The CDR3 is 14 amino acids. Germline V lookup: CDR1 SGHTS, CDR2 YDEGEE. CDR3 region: CASSLVRSTGELFF. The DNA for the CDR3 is TGTGCCAGCAGCTTGGTGAGAAGCACCGGGGAGCTGTTTTTT.

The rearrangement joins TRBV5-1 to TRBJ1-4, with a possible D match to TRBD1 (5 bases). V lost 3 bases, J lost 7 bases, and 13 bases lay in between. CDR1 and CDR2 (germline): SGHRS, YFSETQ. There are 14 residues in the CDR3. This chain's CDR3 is CASSYQGAGEKLFF. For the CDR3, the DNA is TGCGCCAGCAGCTATCAGGGTGCTGGTGAAAAACTGTTTTTT.

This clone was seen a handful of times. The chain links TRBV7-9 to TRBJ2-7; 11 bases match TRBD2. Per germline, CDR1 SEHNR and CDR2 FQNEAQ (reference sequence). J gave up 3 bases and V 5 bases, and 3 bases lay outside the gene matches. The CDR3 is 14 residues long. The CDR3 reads CASSPTSGGYEQYF. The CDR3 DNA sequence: TGTGCCAGCAGCCCAACTAGCGGGGGCTACGAGCAGTACTTC.

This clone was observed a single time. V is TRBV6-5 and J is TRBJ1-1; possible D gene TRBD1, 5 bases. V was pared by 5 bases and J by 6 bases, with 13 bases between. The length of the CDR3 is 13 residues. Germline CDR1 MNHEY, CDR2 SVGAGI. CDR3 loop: CASSHLPGAEAFF. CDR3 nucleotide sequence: TGTGCCAGCAGTCACCTTCCGGGGGCTGAAGCTTTCTTT.

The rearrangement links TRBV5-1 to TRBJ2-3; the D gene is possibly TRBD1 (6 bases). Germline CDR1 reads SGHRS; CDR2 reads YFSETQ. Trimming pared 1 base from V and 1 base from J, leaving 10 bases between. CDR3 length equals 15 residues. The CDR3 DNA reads TGCGCCAGCAGCTTGAACAGGGCTGGCACAGATACGCAGTATTTT. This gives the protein CASSLNRAGTDTQYF.

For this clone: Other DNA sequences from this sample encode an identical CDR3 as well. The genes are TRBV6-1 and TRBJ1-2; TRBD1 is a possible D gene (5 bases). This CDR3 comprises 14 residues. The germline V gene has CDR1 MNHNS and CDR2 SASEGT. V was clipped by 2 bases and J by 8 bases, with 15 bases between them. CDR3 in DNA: TGTGCCAGCAGTGAATACGGAGGGGCGAAGGGCTACACCTTC. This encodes CASSEYGGAKGYTF.

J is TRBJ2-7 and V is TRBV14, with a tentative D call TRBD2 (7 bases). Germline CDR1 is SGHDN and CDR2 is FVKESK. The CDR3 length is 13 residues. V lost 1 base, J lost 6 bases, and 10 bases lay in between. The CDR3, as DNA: TGTGCCAGCAGCCAAGTGGGAGGGGGCGAGCAGTACGTC. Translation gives CASSQVGGGEQYV.

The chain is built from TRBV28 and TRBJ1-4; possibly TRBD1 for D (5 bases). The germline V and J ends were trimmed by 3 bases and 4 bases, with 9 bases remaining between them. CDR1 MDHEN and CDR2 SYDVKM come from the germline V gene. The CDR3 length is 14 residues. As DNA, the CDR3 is TGTGCCAGCAGTTTGACAGTGGTTAATGAAAAACTGTTTTTT. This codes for CASSLTVVNEKLFF.

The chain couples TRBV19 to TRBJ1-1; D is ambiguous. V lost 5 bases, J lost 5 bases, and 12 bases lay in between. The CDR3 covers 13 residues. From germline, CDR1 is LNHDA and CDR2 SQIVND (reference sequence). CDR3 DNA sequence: TGTGCCAGTAGTGTGACGGGAACAACTGAAGCTTTCTTT. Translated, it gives CASSVTGTTEAFF.

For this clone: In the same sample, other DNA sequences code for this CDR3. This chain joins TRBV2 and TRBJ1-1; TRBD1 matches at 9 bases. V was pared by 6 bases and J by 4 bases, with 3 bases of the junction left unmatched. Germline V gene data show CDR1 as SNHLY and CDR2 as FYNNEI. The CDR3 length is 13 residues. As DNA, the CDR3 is TGTGCCAGCAGGAGACAGGGGGGCACTGAAGCTTTCTTT. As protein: CASRRQGGTEAFF.

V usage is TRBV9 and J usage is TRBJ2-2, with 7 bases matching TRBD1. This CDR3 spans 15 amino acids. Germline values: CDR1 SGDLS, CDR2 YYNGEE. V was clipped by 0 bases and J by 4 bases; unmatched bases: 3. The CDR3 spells CASSVEGAGTGELFF. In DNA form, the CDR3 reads TGTGCCAGCAGCGTAGAGGGGGCCGGCACCGGGGAGCTGTTTTTT.

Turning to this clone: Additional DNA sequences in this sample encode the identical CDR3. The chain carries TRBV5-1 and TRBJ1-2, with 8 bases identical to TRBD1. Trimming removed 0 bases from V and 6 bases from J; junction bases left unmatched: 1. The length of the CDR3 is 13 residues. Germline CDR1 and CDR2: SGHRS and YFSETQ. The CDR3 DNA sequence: TGCGCCAGCAGCTTGGAGACAGGGGATGGCTACACCTTC. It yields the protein CASSLETGDGYTF.